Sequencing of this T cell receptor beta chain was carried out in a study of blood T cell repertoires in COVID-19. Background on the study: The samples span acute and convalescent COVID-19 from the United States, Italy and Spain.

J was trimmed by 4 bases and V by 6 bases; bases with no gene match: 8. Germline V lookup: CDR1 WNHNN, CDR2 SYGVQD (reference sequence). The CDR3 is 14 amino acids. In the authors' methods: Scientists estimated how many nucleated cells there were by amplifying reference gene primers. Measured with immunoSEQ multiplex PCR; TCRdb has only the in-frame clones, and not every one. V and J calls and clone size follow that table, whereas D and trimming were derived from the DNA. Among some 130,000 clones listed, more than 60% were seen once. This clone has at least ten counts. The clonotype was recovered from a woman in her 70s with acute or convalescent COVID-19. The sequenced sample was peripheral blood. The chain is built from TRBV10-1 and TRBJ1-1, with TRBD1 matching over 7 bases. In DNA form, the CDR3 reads TGCGCCAGCAGCGAAGACAGGGCTGGCACTGAAGCTTTCTTT. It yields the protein CASSEDRAGTEAFF.